A single sample is the source of the 3 T cell receptor beta chains below, sequenced in a study of Graves' ophthalmopathy and Graves' hyperthyroidism. RNA transcripts served as template for amplifying TCR beta CDR3 sequences. Following a first-round RT-PCR that used HTBI primers, a second-round multiplex PCR was carried out. A single record per CDR3 protein comes from TCRdb applying MiXCR to the multiplex PCR reads. Found here are around 1,000,000 distinct CDR3 sequences, 36% of them singletons; the top ten hold approximately 10%. The material sequenced was peripheral blood or thyroid tissue (not recorded which). The receptor set was obtained from an adult man with Graves' hyperthyroidism.

This clonotype came up many times. The junction shows a germline mismatch at one end, possibly a read error. This chain connects TRBV29-1 to TRBJ1-2; 7 nucleotides agree with TRBD1. The CDR3 is made up of 9 amino acids. Germline CDR1 is SQVTM and CDR2 is ANQGSEA. The CDR3 sequence is CSVGDSSAF. The CDR3 nucleotides are TGCAGCGTCGGGGACAGCTCCGCCTTC.

V is TRBV7-6 and J is TRBJ1-5; the match to TRBD1 covers 10 bases. With 1 base clipped from V and 2 bases from J, the junction kept 11 bases outside the gene matches. The CDR3 sequence is 19 residues long. From germline, CDR1 is SGHVS and CDR2 FNYEAQ. The CDR3 sequence: CASSLVSFWGTGGNQPQHF. CDR3 nucleotides: TGTGCCAGCAGCTTAGTTTCTTTTTGGGGGACAGGGGGCAATCAGCCCCAGCATTTT.

This clonotype was seen only a few times. The chain couples TRBV5-4 to TRBJ1-2, with unresolved D. The V end was cut by 2 bases, the J end by 7 bases, with 12 bases between. The germline gives CDR1 SGHNT, CDR2 YYREEE (reference sequence). The CDR3 is made up of 13 amino acids. The CDR3 loop reads CASSFGQTIGYTF. DNA for the CDR3: TGTGCCAGCAGCTTTGGCCAGACTATTGGCTACACCTTC.